The present T cell receptor beta chain was sequenced within a study of blood T cell repertoires in COVID-19. Across the study: Samples representing acute and convalescent COVID-19 were sourced from the United States, Italy and Spain.

This CDR3 is 15 amino acids long. Per the germline V gene, CDR1 is SGHRS and CDR2 is YFSETQ. V was trimmed by 6 bases and J by 3 bases, leaving 18 bases between them. Original processing notes: Counts of nucleated cells, estimated from reference gene primer amplification, were obtained. This table comes from immunoSEQ multiplex PCR, and its TCRdb copy is limited to in-frame clones, with some not included. Clonal size and the V and J genes are those of that table, whereas D and trimming came from the DNA. Found here are fewer than 200,000 clones, approximately 82% of them singletons; the top ten hold approximately 14%. Membership in each cohort depended on participant-reported clinical history.

The clonotype originates from a man between 45 and 60 years old who had recovered from COVID-19. The chain joins TRBV5-1 to TRBJ1-1; D gene uncertain. The sequenced sample was PBMCs or T cells enriched from blood (not recorded which). The CDR3, as DNA: TGCGCCAGCACCTCGCGGGCTCCGAGGGACACTGAAGCTTTCTTT. Translated: CASTSRAPRDTEAFF.